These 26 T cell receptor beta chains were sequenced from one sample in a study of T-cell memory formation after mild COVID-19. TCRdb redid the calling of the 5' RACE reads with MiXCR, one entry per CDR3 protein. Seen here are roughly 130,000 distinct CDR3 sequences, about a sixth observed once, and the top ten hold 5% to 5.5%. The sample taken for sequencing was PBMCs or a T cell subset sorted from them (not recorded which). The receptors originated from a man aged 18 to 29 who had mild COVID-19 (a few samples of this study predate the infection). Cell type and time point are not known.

CDR3 DNA sequence: TGTGCCATCAGTGAGTCCGGGGGCTCGGAGCAGCCCCAGCATTTT. This codes for CAISESGGSEQPQHF. The chain has TRBV10-3 and TRBJ1-5, with a possible D match to TRBD1 (6 bases). From germline, CDR1 is ENHRY and CDR2 SYGVKD. With 0 bases removed from V and 7 bases from J, the gap between germline ends came to 13 bases. The CDR3 consists of 15 residues.

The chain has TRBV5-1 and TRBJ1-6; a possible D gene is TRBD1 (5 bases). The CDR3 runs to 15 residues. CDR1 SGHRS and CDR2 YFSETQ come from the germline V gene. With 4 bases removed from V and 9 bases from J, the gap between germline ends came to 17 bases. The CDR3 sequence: CASSTAGVGGSPLHF. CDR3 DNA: TGCGCCAGCAGCACCGCGGGGGTTGGAGGTTCACCCCTCCACTTT.

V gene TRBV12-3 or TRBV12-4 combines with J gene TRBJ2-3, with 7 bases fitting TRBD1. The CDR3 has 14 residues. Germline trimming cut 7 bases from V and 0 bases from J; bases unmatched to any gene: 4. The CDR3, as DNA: TGTGCCAGCATAGGGGGCTTGAGCACAGATACGCAGTATTTT. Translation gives CASIGGLSTDTQYF.

CDR3 in amino acids: CASYILGTEAFF. The CDR3 DNA follows: TGTGCCAGCTATATACTAGGCACTGAAGCTTTCTTT. The J gene is TRBJ1-1, the V gene TRBV5-6; D is unresolved. Trimming shortened V by 7 bases and J by 4 bases, and 11 bases separated the two germline ends. Germline loops: CDR1 SGHDT, CDR2 YYEEEE. The CDR3 runs to 12 residues.

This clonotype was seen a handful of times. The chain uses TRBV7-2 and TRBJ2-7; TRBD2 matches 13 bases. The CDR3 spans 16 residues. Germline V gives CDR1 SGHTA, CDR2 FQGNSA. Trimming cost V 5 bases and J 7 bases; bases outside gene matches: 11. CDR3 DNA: TGTGCCAGCAGCCCCCAAGGACTAGCGGGGGTGGCAGAGCAGTACTTC. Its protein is CASSPQGLAGVAEQYF.

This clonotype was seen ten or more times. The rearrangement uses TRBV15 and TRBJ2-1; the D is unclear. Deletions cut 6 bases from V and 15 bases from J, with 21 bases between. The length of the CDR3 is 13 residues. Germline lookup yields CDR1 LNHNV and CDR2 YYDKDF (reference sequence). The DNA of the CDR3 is TGTGCCACCAGTTTGGGGTTATTGGGCCCCGCGTTCTTC. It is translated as CATSLGLLGPAFF. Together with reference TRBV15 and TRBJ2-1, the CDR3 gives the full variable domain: DAMVIQNPRYQVTQFGKPVTLSCSQTLNHNVMYWYQQKSSQAPKLLFHYYDKDFNNEADTPDNFQSRRPNTSFCFLDIRSPGLGDTAMYLCATSLGLLGPAFFGPGTRLTVL.

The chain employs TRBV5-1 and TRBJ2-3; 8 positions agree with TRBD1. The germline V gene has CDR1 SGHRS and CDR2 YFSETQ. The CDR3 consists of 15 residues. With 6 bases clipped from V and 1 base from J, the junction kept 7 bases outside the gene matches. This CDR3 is CASNSEGQGTDTQYF. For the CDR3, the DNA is TGCGCCAGCAACTCGGAGGGACAGGGCACAGATACGCAGTATTTT. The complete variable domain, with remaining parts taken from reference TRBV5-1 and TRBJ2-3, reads KAGVTQTPRYLIKTRGQQVTLSCSPISGHRSVSWYQQTPGQGLQFLFEYFSETQRNKGNFPGRFSGRQFSNSRSEMNVSTLELGDSALYLCASNSEGQGTDTQYFGPGTRLTVL.

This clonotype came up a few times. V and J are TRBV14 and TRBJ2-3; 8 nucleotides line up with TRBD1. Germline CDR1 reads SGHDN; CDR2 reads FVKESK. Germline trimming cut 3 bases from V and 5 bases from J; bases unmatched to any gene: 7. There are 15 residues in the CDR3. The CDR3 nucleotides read TGTGCCAGCAGCCATCGCGGCAGGGGGCGAGATACGCAGTATTTT. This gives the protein CASSHRGRGRDTQYF. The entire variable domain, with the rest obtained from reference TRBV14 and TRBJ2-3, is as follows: EAGVTQFPSHSVIEKGQTVTLRCDPISGHDNLYWYRRVMGKEIKFLLHFVKESKQDESGMPNNRFLAERTGGTYSTLKVQPAELEDSGVYFCASSHRGRGRDTQYFGPGTRLTVL.

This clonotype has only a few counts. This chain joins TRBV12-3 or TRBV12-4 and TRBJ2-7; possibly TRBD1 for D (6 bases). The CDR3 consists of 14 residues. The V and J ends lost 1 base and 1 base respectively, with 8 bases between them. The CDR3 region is CASSLGGRSYEQYF. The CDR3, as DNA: TGTGCCAGCAGTTTAGGGGGGCGGTCCTACGAGCAGTACTTC.

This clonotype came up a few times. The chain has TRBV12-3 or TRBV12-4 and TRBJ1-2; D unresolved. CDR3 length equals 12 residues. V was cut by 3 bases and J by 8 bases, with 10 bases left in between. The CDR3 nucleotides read TGTGCCAGCAGTTTGGGTGCCTACGGCTACACCTTC. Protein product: CASSLGAYGYTF.

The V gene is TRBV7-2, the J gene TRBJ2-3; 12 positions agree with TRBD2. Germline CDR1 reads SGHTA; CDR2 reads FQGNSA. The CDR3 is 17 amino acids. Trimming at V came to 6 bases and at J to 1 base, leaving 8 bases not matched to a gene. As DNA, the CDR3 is TGTGCCAGCAGTTATCTCCGACTAGCGGGGGGCACAGATACGCAGTATTTT. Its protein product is CASSYLRLAGGTDTQYF.

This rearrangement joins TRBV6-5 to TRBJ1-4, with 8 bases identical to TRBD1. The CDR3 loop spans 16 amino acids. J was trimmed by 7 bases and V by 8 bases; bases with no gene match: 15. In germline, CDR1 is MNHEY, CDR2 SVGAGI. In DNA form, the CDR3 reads TGTGCCAGCCGTAGGGGCGGACAGGGCGTGAGTGAAAAACTGTTTTTT. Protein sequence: CASRRGGQGVSEKLFF.

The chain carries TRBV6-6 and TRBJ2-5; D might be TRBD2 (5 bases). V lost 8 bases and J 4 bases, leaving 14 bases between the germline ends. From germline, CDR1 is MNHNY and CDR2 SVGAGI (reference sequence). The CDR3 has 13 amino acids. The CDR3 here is CASSKGGGETQYF. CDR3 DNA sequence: TGTGCCAGCTCCAAGGGTGGAGGAGAGACCCAGTACTTC.

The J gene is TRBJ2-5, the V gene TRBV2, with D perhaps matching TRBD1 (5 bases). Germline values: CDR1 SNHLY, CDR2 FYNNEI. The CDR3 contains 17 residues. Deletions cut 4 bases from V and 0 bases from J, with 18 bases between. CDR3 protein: CASSAPRAGHYQETQYF. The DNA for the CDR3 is TGTGCCAGCAGTGCCCCCCGGGCAGGACACTACCAAGAGACCCAGTACTTC.

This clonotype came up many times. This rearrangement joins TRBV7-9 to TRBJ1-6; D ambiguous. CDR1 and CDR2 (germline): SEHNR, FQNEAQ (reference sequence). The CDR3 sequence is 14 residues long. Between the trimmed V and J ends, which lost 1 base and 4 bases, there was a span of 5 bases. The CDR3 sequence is CASSLEQYNSPLHF. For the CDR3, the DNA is TGTGCCAGCAGCTTAGAACAATATAATTCACCCCTCCACTTT.

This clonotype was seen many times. CDR3 in amino acids: CASSPSVGSGGYTF. The CDR3 nucleotides read TGCGCCAGCAGCCCCTCGGTGGGATCTGGAGGCTACACCTTC. This sequence joins TRBV5-1 and TRBJ1-2, with unresolved D. Trimming removed 4 bases at V and 8 bases at J, with 18 bases between. In germline, CDR1 is SGHRS, CDR2 YFSETQ. The CDR3 loop spans 14 amino acids.

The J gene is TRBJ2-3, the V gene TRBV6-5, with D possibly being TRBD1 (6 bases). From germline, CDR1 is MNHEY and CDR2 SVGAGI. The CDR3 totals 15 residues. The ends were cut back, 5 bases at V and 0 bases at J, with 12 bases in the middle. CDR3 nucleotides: TGTGCCAGCAGTATAGGGGGTTTTAGCACAGATACGCAGTATTTT. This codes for CASSIGGFSTDTQYF.

The DNA for the CDR3 is TGTGCCAGCAGCGGATCACCTTGGATCTCTGGGGCCAACGTCCTGACTTTC. Protein sequence: CASSGSPWISGANVLTF. V gene TRBV9 combines with J gene TRBJ2-6; no clear D gene. Germline V gene data show CDR1 as SGDLS and CDR2 as YYNGEE. The CDR3 extends over 17 amino acids. Deletions cut 3 bases from V and 0 bases from J, with 13 bases between.

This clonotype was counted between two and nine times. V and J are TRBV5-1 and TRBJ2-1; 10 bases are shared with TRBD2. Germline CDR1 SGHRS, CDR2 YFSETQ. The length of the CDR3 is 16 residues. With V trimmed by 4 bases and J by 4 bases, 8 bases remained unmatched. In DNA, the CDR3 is TGCGCCAGCAGCGGGGACCTAGCGGGGGTATACAATGAGCAGTTCTTC. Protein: CASSGDLAGVYNEQFF.

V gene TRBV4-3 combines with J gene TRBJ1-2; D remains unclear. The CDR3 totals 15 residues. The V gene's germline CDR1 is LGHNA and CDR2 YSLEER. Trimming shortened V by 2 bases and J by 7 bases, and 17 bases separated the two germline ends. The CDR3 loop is CASSQSSLSVGGYTF. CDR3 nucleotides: TGCGCCAGCAGCCAATCTAGTCTGAGTGTGGGTGGCTACACCTTC.

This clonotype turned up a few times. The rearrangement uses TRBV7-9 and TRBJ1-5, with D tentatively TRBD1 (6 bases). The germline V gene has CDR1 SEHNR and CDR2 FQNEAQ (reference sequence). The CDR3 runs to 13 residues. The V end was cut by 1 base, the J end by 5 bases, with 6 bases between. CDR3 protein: CASSLDRDQPQHF. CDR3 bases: TGTGCCAGCAGCTTAGACAGGGATCAGCCCCAGCATTTT.

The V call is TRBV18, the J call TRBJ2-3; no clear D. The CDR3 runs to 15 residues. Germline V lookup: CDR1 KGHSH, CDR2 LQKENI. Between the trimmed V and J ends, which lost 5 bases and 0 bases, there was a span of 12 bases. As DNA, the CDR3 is TGTGCCAGCTCAAGCAGAGGACCTAGCACAGATACGCAGTATTTT. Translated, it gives CASSSRGPSTDTQYF.

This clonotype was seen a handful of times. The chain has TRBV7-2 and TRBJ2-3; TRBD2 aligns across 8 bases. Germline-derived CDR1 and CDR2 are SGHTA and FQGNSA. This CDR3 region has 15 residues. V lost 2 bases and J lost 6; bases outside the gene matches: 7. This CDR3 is CASSLHGGAGDTQYF. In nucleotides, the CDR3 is TGTGCCAGCAGCTTACACGGGGGGGCAGGGGATACGCAGTATTTT.

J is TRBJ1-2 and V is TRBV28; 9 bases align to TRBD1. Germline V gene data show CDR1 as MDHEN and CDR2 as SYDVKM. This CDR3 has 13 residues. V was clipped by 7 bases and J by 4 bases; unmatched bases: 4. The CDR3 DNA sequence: TGTGCCAGCACCGTGACAGGGGGCTATGGCTACACCTTC. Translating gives CASTVTGGYGYTF.

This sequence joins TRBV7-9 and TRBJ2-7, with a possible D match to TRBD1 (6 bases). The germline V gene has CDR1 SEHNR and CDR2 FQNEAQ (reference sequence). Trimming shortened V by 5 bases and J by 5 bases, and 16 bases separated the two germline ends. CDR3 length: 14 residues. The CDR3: CASSILRAGDEQYF. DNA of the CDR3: TGTGCCAGCAGCATCCTGCGGGCAGGGGACGAGCAGTACTTC.

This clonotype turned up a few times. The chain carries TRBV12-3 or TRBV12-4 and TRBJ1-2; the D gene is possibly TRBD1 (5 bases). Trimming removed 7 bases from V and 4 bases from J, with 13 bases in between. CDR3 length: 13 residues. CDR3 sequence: CASTPGRSYGYTF. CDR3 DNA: TGTGCCAGCACCCCAGGGCGAAGCTATGGCTACACCTTC.